This T cell receptor beta chain was sequenced during a study of graft-versus-host responses after intestinal transplantation. Turning to the study itself: Tacrolimus and steroids were given for around three years to all recipients after anti-thymocyte globulin induction. General observations from the study: GvH clones were identified in recipient marrow, with some first appearing in ileum or blood.

This clone was detected only once. No antigen is known for it. Using immunoSEQ multiplex PCR, the repertoire was profiled, and TCRdb retains in-frame clones only, with some absent. This table has 80,000 to 100,000 clones, about 90% appearing once. V lost 0 bases and J lost 3; bases outside the gene matches: 13. The CDR3 loop spans 19 amino acids. The germline V gene encodes CDR1 LGHNA and CDR2 YNFKEQ. This chain links TRBV4-2 with TRBJ1-2; 10 bases match TRBD1. This sequence was found in a human donor who received an intestinal transplant. The sample was unstimulated CD4+ T cells sorted from spleen or lymph node cells, taken before intestinal transplant. The CDR3 bases are TGTGCCAGCAGCCAAGATTTAAGGGACAGGGGTTTAGGTGACTATGGCTACACCTTC. Translating it yields CASSQDLRDRGLGDYGYTF.